Included here is one T cell receptor beta chain sequence, with context. The antigen is unknown. The germline V and J ends were trimmed by 1 base and 10 bases, with 14 bases remaining between them. Germline lookup yields CDR1 MNHNS and CDR2 SASEGT. The CDR3 runs 14 residues. The source of the sample is a study of T cell responses to AZD1222 COVID-19 vaccine. General study findings and limits: Unmutated regions of variants are reportedly targeted by nearly half of spike-specific TCRs. Only after the peak T cell response were repertoires sampled. The study found Spike-specific TCR breadth and depth rose after two AZD1222 doses. Only a handful of AZD1222 recipients, roughly six in all, had baseline seropositivity.

TCRdb's table, derived via immunoSEQ multiplex PCR, lists solely in-frame clones and lacks some. The data show 130,000 to 150,000 clones, with 91% seen just once and roughly 4.6% held by the top ten. This sample comprised peripheral blood, obtained on day 0 of AZD1222 vaccination. The chain recombines TRBV6-1 with TRBJ1-5; D call uncertain. This TCR was sampled from an adult in good health. The CDR3 bases are TGTGCCAGCAGTGAAGACCCGTGGTTGGGACCCCAGCATTTT. Translating it yields CASSEDPWLGPQHF.